The sequence of this T cell receptor (beta chain) was determined in a study of shared clonotypes between healthy human individuals. V shed 5 bases and J shed 7 bases, with 17 bases lying between them. CDR1 is SGHVS and CDR2 is FQNEAQ in the germline V gene. The CDR3 totals 14 residues. The assay used deep level. This table comes from immunoSEQ multiplex PCR, and its TCRdb copy is limited to in-frame clones, with some not included. The top ten clones hold more than 0.1% of a sample with some 2,000,000 clones, 85% to 95% of them seen once. This clone has ten or more counts. The chain links TRBV7-8 to TRBJ1-1; a possible D gene is TRBD1 (6 bases). The TCR comes from a man younger than 35 in good health. Sequencing input: naive CD4+ T cells sorted from blood. Subset here: CD45RA+ positively selected. Here the CDR3 reads CASSPAGGAYEAFF. The DNA of the CDR3 is TGTGCCAGCAGCCCGGCGGGGGGCGCATATGAAGCTTTCTTT.